The source of this TCR beta chain is a study of blood T cells in healthy people across ages. Germline V gene data show CDR1 as MNHEY and CDR2 as SVGEGT. J was trimmed by 2 bases and V by 7 bases; bases with no gene match: 7. CDR3 length: 14 residues. Sample-barcoded 5' priming and a J-beta primer mix drove a second PCR of roughly 7 to 11 cycles. TCRdb re-called the 5' RACE reads through MiXCR, storing one row per CDR3 protein. Of about 940,000 distinct CDR3 sequences in the sample, roughly 52% are singletons; the top ten hold around 15%. Sequenced: blood. This receptor was taken from a man aged 30-40 years in good health. The gene calls are TRBV6-2 or TRBV6-3 and TRBJ2-5; TRBD2 matches 7 bases. Here the CDR3 DNA reads TGTGCCAGCATCTCAGCGGGGACTCAAGAGACCCAGTACTTC. This gives the protein CASISAGTQETQYF.